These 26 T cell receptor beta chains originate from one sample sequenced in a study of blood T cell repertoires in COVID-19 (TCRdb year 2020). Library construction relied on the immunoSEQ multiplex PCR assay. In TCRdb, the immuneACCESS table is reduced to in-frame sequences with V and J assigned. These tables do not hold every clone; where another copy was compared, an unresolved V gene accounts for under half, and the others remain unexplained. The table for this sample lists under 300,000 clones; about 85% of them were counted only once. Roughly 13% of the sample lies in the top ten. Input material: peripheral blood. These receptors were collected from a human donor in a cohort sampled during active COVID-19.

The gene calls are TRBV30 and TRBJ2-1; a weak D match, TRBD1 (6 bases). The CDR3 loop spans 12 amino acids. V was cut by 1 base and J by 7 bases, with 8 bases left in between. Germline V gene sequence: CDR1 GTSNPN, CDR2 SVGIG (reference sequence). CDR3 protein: CAWSGGLNEQFF. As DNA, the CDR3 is TGTGCCTGGAGTGGGGGGCTGAATGAGCAGTTCTTC.

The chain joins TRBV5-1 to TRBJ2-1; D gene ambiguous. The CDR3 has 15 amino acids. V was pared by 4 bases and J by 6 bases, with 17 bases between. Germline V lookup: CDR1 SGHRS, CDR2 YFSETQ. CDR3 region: CASSQMPTSGNEQFF. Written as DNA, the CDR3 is TGCGCCAGCAGCCAGATGCCAACTTCGGGCAATGAGCAGTTCTTC.

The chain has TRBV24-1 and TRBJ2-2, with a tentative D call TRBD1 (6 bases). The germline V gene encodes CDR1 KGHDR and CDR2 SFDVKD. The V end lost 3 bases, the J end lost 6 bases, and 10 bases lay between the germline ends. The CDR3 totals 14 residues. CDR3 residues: CATSDTNRAGELFF. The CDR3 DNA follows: TGTGCCACCAGTGATACTAACAGGGCCGGGGAGCTGTTTTTT.

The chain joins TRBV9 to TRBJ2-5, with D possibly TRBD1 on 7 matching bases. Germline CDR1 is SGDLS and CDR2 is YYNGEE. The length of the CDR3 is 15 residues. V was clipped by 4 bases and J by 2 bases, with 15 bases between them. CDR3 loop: CASSLLQGRQETQYF. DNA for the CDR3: TGTGCCAGCAGCCTTCTACAGGGGAGGCAAGAGACCCAGTACTTC.

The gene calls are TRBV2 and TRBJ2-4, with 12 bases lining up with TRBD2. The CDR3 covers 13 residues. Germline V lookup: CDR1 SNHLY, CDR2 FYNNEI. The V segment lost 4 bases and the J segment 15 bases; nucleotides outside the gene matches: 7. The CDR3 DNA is TGTGCCAGCAGTGGGACTAGCGGGAAGGTTGGGTACTTC. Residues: CASSGTSGKVGYF.

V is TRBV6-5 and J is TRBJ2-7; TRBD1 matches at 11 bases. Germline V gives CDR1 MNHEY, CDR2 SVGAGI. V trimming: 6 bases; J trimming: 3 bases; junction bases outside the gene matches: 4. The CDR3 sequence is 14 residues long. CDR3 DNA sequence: TGTGCCAGCAGCTTGGGACAGGGGGTCTACGAGCAGTACTTC. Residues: CASSLGQGVYEQYF.

The CDR3 sequence is CASSVSAGNQPQHF. The CDR3 DNA reads TGCGCCAGCAGCGTATCGGCCGGGAATCAGCCCCAGCATTTT. The V call is TRBV4-1, the J call TRBJ1-5; D gene uncertain. With 5 bases removed from V and 4 bases from J, the gap between germline ends came to 12 bases. Looked up from germline, CDR1 is MGHRA and CDR2 is YSYEKL. The CDR3 has 14 residues.

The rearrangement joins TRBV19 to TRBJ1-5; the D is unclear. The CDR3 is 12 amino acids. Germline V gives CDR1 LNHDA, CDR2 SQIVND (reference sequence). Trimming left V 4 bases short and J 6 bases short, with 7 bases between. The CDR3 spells CASSRPAQPQHF. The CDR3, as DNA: TGTGCCAGTAGTAGGCCCGCTCAGCCCCAGCATTTT. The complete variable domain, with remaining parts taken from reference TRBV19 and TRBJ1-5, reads DGGITQSPKYLFRKEGQNVTLSCEQNLNHDAMYWYRQDPGQGLRLIYYSQIVNDFQKGDIAEGYSVSREKKESFPLTVTSAQKNPTAFYLCASSRPAQPQHFGDGTRLSIL.

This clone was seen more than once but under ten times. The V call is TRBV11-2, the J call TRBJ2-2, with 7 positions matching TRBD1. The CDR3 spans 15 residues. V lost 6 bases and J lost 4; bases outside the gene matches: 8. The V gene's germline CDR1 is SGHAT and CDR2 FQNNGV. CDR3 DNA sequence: TGTGCCAGCAGAAACTTGGGACAGATCACCGGGGAGCTGTTTTTT. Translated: CASRNLGQITGELFF.

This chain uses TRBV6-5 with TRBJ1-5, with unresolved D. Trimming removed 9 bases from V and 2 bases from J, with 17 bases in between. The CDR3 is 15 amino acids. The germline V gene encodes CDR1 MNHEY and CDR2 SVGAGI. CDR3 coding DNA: TGTGCCAGTGGTGGGCGTATATGGGGCAATCAGCCCCAGCATTTT. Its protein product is CASGGRIWGNQPQHF.

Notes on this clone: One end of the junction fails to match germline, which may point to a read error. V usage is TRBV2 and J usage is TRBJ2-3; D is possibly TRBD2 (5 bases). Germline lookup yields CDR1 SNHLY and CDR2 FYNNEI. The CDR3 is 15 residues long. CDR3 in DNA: TGTGCCACCAGTCCTTCGGGAATCGGCACAGATACGCAGTATTTT. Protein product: CATSPSGIGTDTQYF. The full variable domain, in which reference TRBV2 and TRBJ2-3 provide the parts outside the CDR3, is EPEVTQTPSHQVTQMGQEVILRCVPISNHLYFYWYRQILGQKVEFLVSFYNNEISEKSEIFDDQFSVERPDGSNFTLKIRSTKLEDSAMYFCATSPSGIGTDTQYFGPGTRLTVL.

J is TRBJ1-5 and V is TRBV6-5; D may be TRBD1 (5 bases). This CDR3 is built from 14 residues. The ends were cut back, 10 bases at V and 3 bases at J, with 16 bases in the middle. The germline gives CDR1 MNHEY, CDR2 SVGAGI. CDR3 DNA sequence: TGTGCCACCCATCGGGGAGGGGTCAATCAGCCCCAGCATTTT. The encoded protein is CATHRGGVNQPQHF.

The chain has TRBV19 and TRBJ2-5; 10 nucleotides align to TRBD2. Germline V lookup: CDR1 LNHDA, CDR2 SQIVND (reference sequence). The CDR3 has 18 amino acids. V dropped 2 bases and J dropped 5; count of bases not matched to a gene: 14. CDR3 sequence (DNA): TGTGCCAGTAGTATACTCCTCGTGTCTAGCGGGAGTAGGGAGACCCAGTACTTC. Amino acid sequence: CASSILLVSSGSRETQYF.

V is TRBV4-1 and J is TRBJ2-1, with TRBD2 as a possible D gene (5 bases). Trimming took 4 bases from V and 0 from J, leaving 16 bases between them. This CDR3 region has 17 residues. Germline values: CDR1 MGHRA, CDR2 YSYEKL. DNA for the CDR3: TGCGCCAGCAGCCGAGCCAGTCCCCGGGACTCCTACAATGAGCAGTTCTTC. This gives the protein CASSRASPRDSYNEQFF.

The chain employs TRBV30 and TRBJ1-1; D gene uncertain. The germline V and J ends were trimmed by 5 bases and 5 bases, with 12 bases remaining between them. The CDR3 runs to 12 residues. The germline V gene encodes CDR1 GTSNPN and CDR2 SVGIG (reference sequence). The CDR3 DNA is TGTGCCTGGGAACTTGCGGGGACTGAAGCTTTCTTT. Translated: CAWELAGTEAFF. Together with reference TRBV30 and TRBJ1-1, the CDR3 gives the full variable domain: SQTIHQWPATLVQPVGSPLSLECTVEGTSNPNLYWYRQAAGRGLQLLFYSVGIGQISSEVPQNLSASRPQDRQFILSSKKLLLSDSGFYLCAWELAGTEAFFGQGTRLTVV.

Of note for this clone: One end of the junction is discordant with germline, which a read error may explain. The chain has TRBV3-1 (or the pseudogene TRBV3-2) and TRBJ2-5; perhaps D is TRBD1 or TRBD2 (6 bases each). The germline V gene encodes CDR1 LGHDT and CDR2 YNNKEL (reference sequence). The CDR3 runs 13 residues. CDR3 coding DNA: TGTGCCAGCAGTCAAGGGGGGCCAGAGACCCAGTACTTC. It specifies CASSQGGPETQYF.

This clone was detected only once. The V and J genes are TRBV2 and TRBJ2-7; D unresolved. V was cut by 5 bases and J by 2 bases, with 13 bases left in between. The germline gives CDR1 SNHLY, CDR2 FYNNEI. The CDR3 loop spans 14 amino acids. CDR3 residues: CASSPGDTPYEQYF. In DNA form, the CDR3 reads TGTGCCAGCAGTCCCGGCGACACCCCCTACGAGCAGTACTTC.

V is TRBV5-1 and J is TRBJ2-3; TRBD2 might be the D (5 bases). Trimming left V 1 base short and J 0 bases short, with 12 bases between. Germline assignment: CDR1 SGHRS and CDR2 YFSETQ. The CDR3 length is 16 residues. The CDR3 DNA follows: TGCGCCAGCAGCTTGAGGCCACTAGGTAGCACAGATACGCAGTATTTT. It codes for CASSLRPLGSTDTQYF.

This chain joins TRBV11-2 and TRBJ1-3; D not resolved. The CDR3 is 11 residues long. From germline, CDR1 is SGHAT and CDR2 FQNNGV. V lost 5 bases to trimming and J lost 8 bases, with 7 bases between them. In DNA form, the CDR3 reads TGTGCCAGCAGCGCCCGAGACACCATATATTTT. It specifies CASSARDTIYF.

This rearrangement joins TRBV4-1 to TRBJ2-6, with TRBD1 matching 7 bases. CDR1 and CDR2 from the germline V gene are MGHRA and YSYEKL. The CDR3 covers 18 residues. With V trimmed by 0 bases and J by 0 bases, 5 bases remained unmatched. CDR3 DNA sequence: TGCGCCAGCAGCCAAGATGGGACAGCCGTCTCTGGGGCCAACGTCCTGACTTTC. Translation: CASSQDGTAVSGANVLTF.

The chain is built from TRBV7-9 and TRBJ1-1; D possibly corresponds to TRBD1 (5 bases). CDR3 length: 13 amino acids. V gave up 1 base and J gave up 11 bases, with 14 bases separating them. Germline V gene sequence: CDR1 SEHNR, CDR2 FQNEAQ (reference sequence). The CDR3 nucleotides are TGTGCCAGCAGCTTAGGGGCCAGGGAACGGGCTTTCTTT. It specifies CASSLGARERAFF. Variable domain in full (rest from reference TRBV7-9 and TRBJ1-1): DTGVSQNPRHKITKRGQNVTFRCDPISEHNRLYWYRQTLGQGPEFLTYFQNEAQLEKSRLLSDRFSAERPKGSFSTLEIQRTEQGDSAMYLCASSLGARERAFFGQGTRLTVV.

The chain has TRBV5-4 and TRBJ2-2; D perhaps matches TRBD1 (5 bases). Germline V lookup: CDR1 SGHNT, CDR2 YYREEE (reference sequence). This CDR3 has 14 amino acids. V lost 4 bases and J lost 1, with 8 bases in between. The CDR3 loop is CASSLGQNTGELFF. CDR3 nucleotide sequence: TGTGCCAGCAGCCTCGGACAGAACACCGGGGAGCTGTTTTTT.

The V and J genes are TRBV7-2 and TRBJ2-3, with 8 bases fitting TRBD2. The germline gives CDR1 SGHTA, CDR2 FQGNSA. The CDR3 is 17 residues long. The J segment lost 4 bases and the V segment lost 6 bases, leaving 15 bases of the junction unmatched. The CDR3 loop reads CASSQFPLAGGADTQYF. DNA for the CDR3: TGTGCCAGCAGTCAATTCCCCCTAGCGGGTGGCGCAGATACGCAGTATTTT.

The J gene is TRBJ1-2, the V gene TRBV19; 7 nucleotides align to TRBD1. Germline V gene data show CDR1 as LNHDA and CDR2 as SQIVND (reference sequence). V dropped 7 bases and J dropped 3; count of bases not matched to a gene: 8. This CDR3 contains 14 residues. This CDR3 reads CASKFRDRDYGYTF. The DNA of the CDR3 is TGTGCCAGTAAATTCAGGGACAGAGACTATGGCTACACCTTC.

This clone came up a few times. CDR3 sequence (DNA): TGTGCCAGCAGCTTAGAAGGGACAGAGTTCTTC. It translates to CASSLEGTEFF. V and J are TRBV7-9 and TRBJ2-1, with 7 nucleotides matching TRBD1. Germline assignment: CDR1 SEHNR and CDR2 FQNEAQ (reference sequence). The CDR3 sequence is 11 residues long. The junction had 2 bases not matched to a gene; V was cut back by 1 base and J by 14 bases.

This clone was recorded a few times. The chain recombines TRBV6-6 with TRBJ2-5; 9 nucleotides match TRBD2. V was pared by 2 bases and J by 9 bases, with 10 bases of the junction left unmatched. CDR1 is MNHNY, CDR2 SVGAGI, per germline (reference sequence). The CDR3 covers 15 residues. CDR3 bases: TGTGCCAGCAGTTACGAGGCTGCGGCGGGAGGGGCCCAGTACTTC. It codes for CASSYEAAAGGAQYF.